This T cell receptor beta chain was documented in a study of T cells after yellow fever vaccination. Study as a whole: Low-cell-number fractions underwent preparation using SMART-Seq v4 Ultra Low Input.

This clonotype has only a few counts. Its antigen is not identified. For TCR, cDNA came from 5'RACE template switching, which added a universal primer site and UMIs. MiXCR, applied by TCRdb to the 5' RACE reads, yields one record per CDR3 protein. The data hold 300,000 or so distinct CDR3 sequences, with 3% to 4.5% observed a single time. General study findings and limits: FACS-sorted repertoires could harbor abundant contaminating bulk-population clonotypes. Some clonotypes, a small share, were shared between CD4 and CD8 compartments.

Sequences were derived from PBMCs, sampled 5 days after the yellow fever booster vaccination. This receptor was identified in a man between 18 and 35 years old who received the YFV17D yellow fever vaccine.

The CDR3 region has the DNA TGTGCCAGTAGTGTCACAGGGGATCAGCCCCAGCATTTT. Encoded protein: CASSVTGDQPQHF. The chain combines TRBV19 with TRBJ1-5; 7 nucleotides agree with TRBD1. Trimming cost V 5 bases and J 5 bases; bases outside gene matches: 3. The CDR3 extends over 13 amino acids. CDR1 is LNHDA, CDR2 SQIVND, per germline (reference sequence).